This paragraph covers one TCR beta chain sequence. The sample originates from a study of blood T cell repertoires in COVID-19. As for the study in general: Sources were T cells, B-cell-depleted T cells, or PBMCs; the material itself was cDNA or gDNA.

Germline V lookup: CDR1 MDHEN, CDR2 SYDVKM. J was trimmed by 2 bases and V by 6 bases; bases with no gene match: 7. The CDR3 spans 15 residues. Original methodology: Quantification of nucleated cells was approximated via reference gene primer amplification. Data came from immunoSEQ multiplex PCR; TCRdb stores just in-frame clones and leaves some out. That table gives V, J and clone size, and the DNA gave D and trimming. The sample yields 95,000 to 100,000 clones, approximately 92% seen once. This receptor was obtained from a man aged 50 to 60 with active COVID-19. Sequencing input: peripheral blood. V gene TRBV28 combines with J gene TRBJ1-5; TRBD1 agrees at 7 bases. CDR3 bases: TGTGCCAGCAGCTCTCCCGGACAGGGCAATCAGCCCCAGCATTTT. Translating it yields CASSSPGQGNQPQHF.